This T cell receptor beta chain derives from a study of Graves' ophthalmopathy and Graves' hyperthyroidism. V was cut by 8 bases and J by 0 bases, with 14 bases left in between. The CDR3 extends over 14 amino acids. Germline lookup yields CDR1 SNHLY and CDR2 FYNNEI. Amplifying from RNA transcripts, the study obtained TCR beta CDR3 regions. The library came from an HTBI-primed first-round RT-PCR and a second-round multiplex PCR. TCRdb redid the calling of the multiplex PCR reads with MiXCR, one entry per CDR3 protein. Of approximately 160,000 distinct CDR3 sequences in the sample, 39% were seen once. In its sample, this clonotype was seen many times.

The sequence was collected from a man aged 30 to 39 with Graves' ophthalmopathy. The chain joins TRBV2 to TRBJ2-7; perhaps TRBD2 as D (5 bases). Sequenced sample: peripheral blood. CDR3 loop: CASRAENFSYEQYF. As DNA, the CDR3 is TGTGCCAGCCGAGCGGAAAACTTCTCCTACGAGCAGTACTTC.